This TCR beta chain was recovered during a study of cytomegalovirus exposure and HLA in healthy donors. General study points: In an earlier analysis, most TCR beta V segments were productive about 90% or about 30% of the time.

Amplification used 60 Vbeta primers and 13 Jbeta primers. The repertoire was sequenced with immunoSEQ multiplex PCR; TCRdb's copy has only in-frame clones and lacks some. The sample shows hundreds of thousands of clones, roughly four fifths of them seen only once. As to this clone: The target antigen is unknown.

This clonotype was sampled from a girl aged 2 to 10 in good health and CMV-seronegative. Sequences were obtained from PBMCs.

As DNA, the CDR3 is TGCGCCAGCAGCTTCGGGACAGGGGGTGGCTACACCTTC. Protein: CASSFGTGGGYTF. J is TRBJ1-2 and V is TRBV5-1; the match to TRBD1 covers 11 bases. With V trimmed by 2 bases and J by 7 bases, 1 base remained unmatched. The CDR3 is made up of 13 amino acids. Germline CDR1 and CDR2: SGHRS and YFSETQ. The variable domain in full, with the rest retrieved from reference TRBV5-1 and TRBJ1-2, is KAGVTQTPRYLIKTRGQQVTLSCSPISGHRSVSWYQQTPGQGLQFLFEYFSETQRNKGNFPGRFSGRQFSNSRSEMNVSTLELGDSALYLCASSFGTGGGYTFGSGTRLTVV.